One and the same sample provided the 14 T cell receptor beta chains below, sequenced in a study of shared clonotypes between healthy human individuals. Produced via immunoSEQ multiplex PCR; TCRdb's table is partial and in-frame only. The sample has about 2.4 million clones, more than 85% seen once; the top ten hold approximately 0.35%. Material: naive CD4+ T cells from PBMCs. Subset indicated: CD45RA+ positively selected. All receptors derive from a man aged 18 to 35 in good health. Some clones in this sample may be carry-over from other donors' samples.

This chain connects TRBV2 to TRBJ1-2; unclear D gene. The CDR3 is 14 residues long. Germline assignment: CDR1 SNHLY and CDR2 FYNNEI. Trimming shortened V by 0 bases and J by 7 bases, and 12 bases separated the two germline ends. Written as DNA, the CDR3 is TGTGCCAGCAGTGAAGCTTGGAGGGAGGTTGGCTACACCTTC. This codes for CASSEAWREVGYTF.

This chain connects TRBV7-9 to TRBJ2-7; 7 positions agree with TRBD2. The V and J ends lost 3 bases and 0 bases, in that order; junction bases with no gene match: 2. Germline V lookup: CDR1 SEHNR, CDR2 FQNEAQ (reference sequence). The CDR3 has 14 amino acids. As DNA, the CDR3 is TGTGCCAGCAGCTTCCTAGCGGACTCCTACGAGCAGTACTTC. Protein product: CASSFLADSYEQYF.

This rearrangement joins TRBV28 to TRBJ1-1; D uncertain. V lost 4 bases, J lost 0 bases, and 9 bases lay in between. The CDR3 is made up of 14 amino acids. Germline V gene lookup returns CDR1 MDHEN and CDR2 SYDVKM. Here the CDR3 reads CASSSMEMNTEAFF. The CDR3 nucleotides are TGTGCCAGCAGTTCAATGGAGATGAACACTGAAGCTTTCTTT.

The V and J genes are TRBV29-1 and TRBJ2-7, with D unclear. The CDR3 runs to 11 residues. Germline assignment: CDR1 SQVTM and CDR2 ANQGSEA. Trimming took 4 bases from V and 4 from J, leaving 8 bases between them. CDR3 nucleotides: TGCAGCGTTGCTCAGGTATACGAGCAGTACTTC. Translation: CSVAQVYEQYF.

As concerns this clone: Other DNA sequences in this sample translate to the same CDR3. The V and J genes are TRBV18 and TRBJ2-7, with 8 bases lining up with TRBD2. This CDR3 contains 12 residues. J gave up 7 bases and V 3 bases, and 2 bases lay outside the gene matches. CDR1 and CDR2 (germline): KGHSH, LQKENI. The CDR3 nucleotides read TGTGCCAGCTCACCCCCGGGGGGGGAGCAGTACTTC. It encodes CASSPPGGEQYF.

The chain couples TRBV6-5 to TRBJ1-6, with D possibly being TRBD1 (6 bases). The length of the CDR3 is 14 residues. Germline V gene data show CDR1 as MNHEY and CDR2 as SVGAGI. The ends were cut back, 8 bases at V and 10 bases at J, with 18 bases in the middle. The CDR3 is CASYMGGAGSPLHF. The CDR3 DNA is TGTGCCAGCTATATGGGGGGCGCGGGGTCACCCCTCCACTTT.

As concerns this clone: Other nucleotide sequences in the sample specify the same CDR3. The CDR3 region has the DNA TGTGCCAGCAACCGGGGACAGGGTAACTATGGCTACACCTTC. Amino acids: CASNRGQGNYGYTF. The chain recombines TRBV9 with TRBJ1-2; 9 nucleotides align to TRBD1. CDR1 and CDR2 (germline): SGDLS, YYNGEE. Trimming took 6 bases from V and 1 from J; bases not matched to a gene: 4. The CDR3 loop spans 14 amino acids. Drawing the rest from reference TRBV9 and TRBJ1-2, the complete variable domain is DSGVTQTPKHLITATGQRVTLRCSPRSGDLSVYWYQQSLDQGLQFLIQYYNGEERAKGNILERFSAQQFPDLHSELNLSSLELGDSALYFCASNRGQGNYGYTFGSGTRLTVV.

The CDR3 region has the DNA TGTGCCAGTAGTAATACCGGGACAGGGGCCGGTGGCTACACCTTC. Translated: CASSNTGTGAGGYTF. V gene TRBV19 combines with J gene TRBJ1-2, with TRBD1 identical over 10 bases. Germline lookup yields CDR1 LNHDA and CDR2 SQIVND (reference sequence). The CDR3 is made up of 15 amino acids. After removal of 4 bases from V and 7 bases from J, the junction contained 9 bases not matched to a gene.

The gene calls are TRBV15 and TRBJ1-5, with no clear D. The V gene's germline CDR1 is LNHNV and CDR2 YYDKDF (reference sequence). The CDR3 loop spans 13 amino acids. Deletions cut 3 bases from V and 5 bases from J, with 8 bases between. In nucleotides, the CDR3 is TGTGCCACCAGCAGTGCTACATATCAGCCCCAGCATTTT. Amino acid sequence: CATSSATYQPQHF.

This rearrangement joins TRBV7-9 to TRBJ1-3; D not resolved. Deletions cut 5 bases from V and 4 bases from J, with 9 bases between. CDR1 SEHNR and CDR2 FQNEAQ come from the germline V gene (reference sequence). The CDR3 runs 13 residues. As DNA, the CDR3 is TGTGCCAGCAGCCCTAATCAGGGAAACACCATATATTTT. Encoded protein: CASSPNQGNTIYF.

The chain recombines TRBV7-7 with TRBJ2-1; no reliable D call. Trimming left V 5 bases short and J 7 bases short, with 12 bases between. CDR3 length equals 13 residues. Germline V lookup: CDR1 SSHAT, CDR2 FNYEAQ (reference sequence). The CDR3 spells CASSVLLGNEQFF. CDR3 DNA sequence: TGTGCCAGCAGCGTCCTGCTCGGAAATGAGCAGTTCTTC.

This chain links TRBV7-9 with TRBJ1-5; no definite D call. Germline-derived CDR1 and CDR2 are SEHNR and FQNEAQ (reference sequence). The V end was cut by 4 bases, the J end by 2 bases, with 12 bases between. The CDR3 has 15 residues. CDR3 bases: TGTGCCAGCAGCTCAGGCCTTCCGGGCAATCAGCCCCAGCATTTT. It translates to CASSSGLPGNQPQHF.

Note on this clone: At the DNA level, this CDR3 is encoded by other sequences in the same sample as well. The V and J genes are TRBV6-5 and TRBJ1-5, with D tentatively TRBD1 (6 bases). The CDR3 spans 15 residues. V was trimmed by 2 bases and J by 7 bases, leaving 15 bases between them. CDR1 is MNHEY, CDR2 SVGAGI, per germline. The CDR3 region is CASSYRTGLGQPQHF. In DNA form, the CDR3 reads TGTGCCAGCAGTTACAGAACAGGGTTGGGACAGCCCCAGCATTTT.

The genes are TRBV7-9 and TRBJ2-2; the match to TRBD2 covers 12 bases. V was pared by 1 base and J by 5 bases, with 8 bases of the junction left unmatched. CDR3 length equals 18 residues. Germline loops: CDR1 SEHNR, CDR2 FQNEAQ (reference sequence). The CDR3 sequence is CASSLVRLAGVTTGELFF. Written as DNA, the CDR3 is TGTGCCAGCAGCTTAGTTCGACTAGCGGGAGTTACGACCGGGGAGCTGTTTTTT.